In its sample, the clone carrying this TCR beta chain was seen many times. Its target is not known. The sample originates from a study of spatial heterogeneity in lung cancer. In germline, CDR1 is LGHDT, CDR2 YNNKEL (reference sequence). Trimming removed 0 bases at V and 3 bases at J, with 14 bases between. The CDR3 covers 16 residues. Time point of the sample: sample taken at primary tumor resection. Unsorted whole RNA of tumor, nontumor lung or frozen PBMC was sequenced. Every individual TCR cDNA molecule carried its own unique molecular identifier, which allowed correction of PCR and sequencing errors. TCRdb passed the 5' RACE reads through MiXCR, listing each CDR3 protein once. Here the sample spans about 18,000 distinct CDR3 sequences, 7.5% being singletons. The study, taken as a whole, reports: Tumor mutation count correlated with how many alpha and beta TCRs expanded intratumorally. For tumor T cells, estimated coverage reached only approximately 7.7% (alpha) and over 11% (beta).

The chain links TRBV3-1 to TRBJ2-5; D might be TRBD2 (6 bases). The TCR sequence derives from a male donor with early-stage non-small cell lung cancer. The sequenced sample was lung tumor tissue, obtained at surgery. The CDR3 spells CASSQESVGGKETQYF. The CDR3 region has the DNA TGTGCCAGCAGCCAAGAGTCCGTGGGGGGTAAAGAGACCCAGTACTTC.